The 20 T cell receptor beta chains below all came from one sample that was sequenced in a study of CD8 T cells in ankylosing spondylitis. Using its own MiXCR run on the 5' RACE reads, TCRdb lists one record per CDR3 protein. The data hold roughly 130,000 distinct CDR3 sequences, with about an eighth observed a single time. Sequenced input: blood, either unsorted or a sorted T cell fraction (not recorded which). The receptor set was obtained from a female donor with ankylosing spondylitis or in good health (not recorded which).

This clonotype was found many times. The J gene is TRBJ2-1, the V gene TRBV5-1, with 7 bases identical to TRBD2. With V trimmed by 4 bases and J by 8 bases, 15 bases remained unmatched. The V gene's germline CDR1 is SGHRS and CDR2 YFSETQ. The CDR3 is 16 amino acids. DNA for the CDR3: TGCGCCAGCAGCATCCAGCCGGCGGGAGAAGAGGATGAGCAGTTCTTC. Protein product: CASSIQPAGEEDEQFF.

The rearrangement links TRBV30 to TRBJ2-7; 8 nucleotides align to TRBD1. V gave up 3 bases and J gave up 1 base; unmatched junction bases: 5. This CDR3 has 14 amino acids. The V gene's germline CDR1 is GTSNPN and CDR2 SVGIG (reference sequence). CDR3 region: CAWSPGTGSYEQYF. The CDR3 DNA is TGTGCCTGGAGCCCAGGGACAGGATCCTACGAGCAGTACTTC.

This clonotype was counted ten times or more. This chain links TRBV7-9 with TRBJ1-4; D not resolved. Trimming stripped 2 bases from V and 5 bases from J, with 6 bases between. CDR1 and CDR2 (germline): SEHNR, FQNEAQ (reference sequence). The CDR3 spans 13 residues. CDR3 protein: CASSLNGNEKLFF. The CDR3 DNA reads TGTGCCAGCAGCTTAAACGGGAATGAAAAACTGTTTTTT. Together with reference TRBV7-9 and TRBJ1-4, the CDR3 gives the full variable domain: DTGVSQNPRHKITKRGQNVTFRCDPISEHNRLYWYRQTLGQGPEFLTYFQNEAQLEKSRLLSDRFSAERPKGSFSTLEIQRTEQGDSAMYLCASSLNGNEKLFFGSGTQLSVL.

This clonotype was picked up a small number of times. V gene TRBV7-2 combines with J gene TRBJ2-1, with TRBD1 matching over 7 bases. The CDR3 contains 14 residues. V lost 5 bases to trimming and J lost 6 bases; unmatched junction nucleotides: 7. Germline V CDR1 and CDR2: SGHTA, FQGNSA. CDR3 amino acids: CASSHRQGRNEQFF. For the CDR3, the DNA is TGTGCCAGCAGCCATCGACAGGGACGCAATGAGCAGTTCTTC. The full variable domain, its missing parts supplied by reference TRBV7-2 and TRBJ2-1, is GAGVSQSPSNKVTEKGKDVELRCDPISGHTALYWYRQSLGQGLEFLIYFQGNSAPDKSGLPSDRFSAERTGGSVSTLTIQRTQQEDSAVYLCASSHRQGRNEQFFGPGTRLTVL.

The rearrangement uses TRBV3-1 and TRBJ2-5, with 7 bases fitting TRBD2. This CDR3 is built from 12 residues. CDR1 is LGHDT, CDR2 YNNKEL, per germline (reference sequence). With V trimmed by 10 bases and J by 5 bases, 7 bases remained unmatched. CDR3 protein: CATTGGSETQYF. The CDR3, as DNA: TGTGCCACAACGGGGGGATCGGAGACCCAGTACTTC.

This clonotype showed up just a few times. The rearrangement joins TRBV5-1 to TRBJ2-6; tentative D call: TRBD1 (7 bases). The CDR3 sequence is 19 residues long. V was cut by 2 bases and J by 0 bases, with 18 bases left in between. From germline, CDR1 is SGHRS and CDR2 YFSETQ. The CDR3 region is CASSFGGGQRISGANVLTF. CDR3 nucleotide sequence: TGCGCCAGCAGCTTTGGAGGGGGACAGAGAATCTCTGGGGCCAACGTCCTGACTTTC.

This chain joins TRBV7-8 and TRBJ2-3; 10 nucleotides line up with TRBD2. Trimming removed 1 base from V and 1 base from J; junction bases left unmatched: 8. This CDR3 spans 18 amino acids. Germline CDR1 reads SGHVS; CDR2 reads FQNEAQ. In DNA form, the CDR3 reads TGTGCCAGCAGCTTAGTCGGGGGTAGCGGGAGGCGCACAGATACGCAGTATTTT. Translation gives CASSLVGGSGRRTDTQYF. The whole variable domain, remainder taken from reference TRBV7-8 and TRBJ2-3, is GAGVSQSPRYKVAKRGQDVALRCDPISGHVSLFWYQQALGQGPEFLTYFQNEAQLDKSGLPSDRFFAERPEGSVSTLKIQRTQQEDSAVYLCASSLVGGSGRRTDTQYFGPGTRLTVL.

This sequence joins TRBV5-1 and TRBJ1-1, with a tentative D call TRBD1 (5 bases). Germline V gene lookup returns CDR1 SGHRS and CDR2 YFSETQ. This CDR3 spans 14 amino acids. V shed 4 bases and J shed 1 base, with 11 bases lying between them. CDR3 loop: CASSPGEANTEAFF. The CDR3 DNA is TGCGCCAGCAGCCCGGGGGAGGCGAACACTGAAGCTTTCTTT.

This clonotype was counted only a few times. The CDR3 DNA is TGTGCCAGCAGTTTACTAGCGGGAGGGAGGGAGCAGTACTTC. This encodes CASSLLAGGREQYF. V gene TRBV12-3 or TRBV12-4 combines with J gene TRBJ2-7, with TRBD2 matching over 12 bases. The CDR3 loop spans 14 amino acids. Losses at the gene ends were 2 bases for V and 7 bases for J; bases not matched to a gene: 3.

This clonotype was observed many times. V gene TRBV5-1 combines with J gene TRBJ2-7, with a weak D call TRBD1 (6 bases). The V gene lost 4 bases and the J gene lost 2 bases, with 10 bases spanning the gap. The germline gives CDR1 SGHRS, CDR2 YFSETQ. This CDR3 contains 13 residues. CDR3 in DNA: TGCGCCAGCAGCAATACAGGGCCCTACGAGCAGTACTTC. This translates into CASSNTGPYEQYF.

This clonotype was counted ten times or more. The chain uses TRBV7-3 and TRBJ2-1; no clear D. Germline lookup yields CDR1 SGHTA and CDR2 FQGTGA. The CDR3 contains 16 residues. Trimming shortened V by 5 bases and J by 0 bases, and 14 bases separated the two germline ends. The CDR3 reads CASSLMLASSYNEQFF. The CDR3 bases are TGTGCCAGCAGCCTCATGCTGGCGAGCTCCTACAATGAGCAGTTCTTC.

V usage is TRBV5-5 and J usage is TRBJ2-7; TRBD2 agrees at 8 bases. Germline CDR1 SGHKS, CDR2 YYEKEE (reference sequence). V gave up 4 bases and J gave up 2 bases; unmatched junction bases: 8. This CDR3 spans 15 amino acids. CDR3 DNA: TGTGCCAGCAGCGCGACGCCGGGAGGGCCCTACGAGCAGTACTTC. It encodes CASSATPGGPYEQYF.

The chain has TRBV9 and TRBJ2-7; possibly TRBD1 for D (5 bases). The CDR3 extends over 15 amino acids. The germline V gene has CDR1 SGDLS and CDR2 YYNGEE. Trimming shortened V by 0 bases and J by 5 bases, and 15 bases separated the two germline ends. CDR3 sequence: CASSVAGRESDEQYF. The CDR3 nucleotides read TGTGCCAGCAGCGTAGCGGGCAGGGAAAGCGACGAGCAGTACTTC. Combining the CDR3 with reference TRBV9 and TRBJ2-7 gives the whole variable domain DSGVTQTPKHLITATGQRVTLRCSPRSGDLSVYWYQQSLDQGLQFLIQYYNGEERAKGNILERFSAQQFPDLHSELNLSSLELGDSALYFCASSVAGRESDEQYFGPGTRLTVT.

The rearrangement links TRBV21-1 to TRBJ2-7; no DNA check was done on the table's D call, TRBD2. TRBV21-1 is classified as a pseudogene. The CDR3 extends over 15 amino acids. CDR3 sequence: CASSKESGRLVEQYF. Here the CDR3 DNA reads TGTGCCAGCAGCAAAGAGAGCGGCAGATTAGTAGAGCAGTACTTC.

This clonotype was found many times. This chain's CDR3 is CASSQPLAGAYNEQFF. CDR3 sequence (DNA): TGTGCCAGCAGCCAACCACTAGCGGGAGCCTACAATGAGCAGTTCTTC. The chain combines TRBV3-1 with TRBJ2-1, with 11 bases identical to TRBD2. CDR1 LGHDT and CDR2 YNNKEL come from the germline V gene (reference sequence). V was clipped by 2 bases and J by 2 bases; unmatched bases: 2. This CDR3 region has 16 residues.

This chain links TRBV12-3 or TRBV12-4 with TRBJ1-1; D uncertain. The CDR3 is made up of 13 amino acids. The V and J ends lost 5 bases and 6 bases respectively, with 13 bases between them. The CDR3 coding sequence is TGTGCCAGCAGTAGAGGCGGTACTTCTGAAGCTTTCTTT. Translated, it gives CASSRGGTSEAFF.

This chain connects TRBV5-1 to TRBJ1-5; D remains ambiguous. The CDR3 is 13 residues long. Looked up from germline, CDR1 is SGHRS and CDR2 is YFSETQ. V shed 2 bases and J shed 3 bases, with 6 bases lying between them. The CDR3 bases are TGCGCCAGCAGCTTCGGACTCAATCAGCCCCAGCATTTT. This translates into CASSFGLNQPQHF.

This clonotype was recorded a few times. V is TRBV5-1 and J is TRBJ1-1; 10 bases are shared with TRBD1. Trimming at V came to 4 bases and at J to 1 base, leaving 10 bases not matched to a gene. The length of the CDR3 is 17 residues. Looked up from germline, CDR1 is SGHRS and CDR2 is YFSETQ. The CDR3 coding sequence is TGCGCCAGCAGCCACTTGGGGACAGGGGCCCCGAACACTGAAGCTTTCTTT. Its translation: CASSHLGTGAPNTEAFF. Combining the CDR3 with reference TRBV5-1 and TRBJ1-1 gives the whole variable domain KAGVTQTPRYLIKTRGQQVTLSCSPISGHRSVSWYQQTPGQGLQFLFEYFSETQRNKGNFPGRFSGRQFSNSRSEMNVSTLELGDSALYLCASSHLGTGAPNTEAFFGQGTRLTVV.

V is TRBV27 and J is TRBJ1-5; possible D gene TRBD1, 5 bases. V was clipped by 7 bases and J by 0 bases, with 13 bases between them. This CDR3 is 15 amino acids long. Germline V gives CDR1 MNHEY, CDR2 SMNVEV (reference sequence). The CDR3 DNA reads TGTGCCAGCAAACCCGGGACGGTTAGCAATCAGCCCCAGCATTTT. It yields the protein CASKPGTVSNQPQHF.

To note about this clonotype: One base away lies a much larger clone, so this may be a sequencing read error. The chain combines TRBV27 with TRBJ2-7; no definite D call. Germline lookup yields CDR1 MNHEY and CDR2 SMNVEV (reference sequence). CDR3 length: 14 residues. The DNA for the CDR3 is TGTGCCAGCAGTTTATCTTGGCTGTCCTACCAGCAGTACTTC. The encoded protein is CASSLSWLSYQQYF.